This T cell receptor (beta chain) stems from a study of shared clonotypes between healthy human individuals (TCRdb year 2020). In terms of the full investigation: Two women and three men aged 18 to 49 years were included in the cohort. For each donor, CD4 naive and CD4 memory were each given three plates, CD8 naive was given two plates, and CD8 memory was given one plate. The study deeply sequenced blood TCR repertoires of several healthy adults to estimate repertoire size and the extent of clonotype sharing between individuals. Libraries were prepared and TCR repertoires were sequenced by different laboratories using diverse techniques, in order to increase sequencing depth and limit assay-specific biases. Between about 0.94 and 8.9 billion PBMCs per donor were obtained by leukapheresis.

The full study reports these points: Estimated clonotype richness was generally larger for naive than for memory subsets. Rarefaction of sorted-subset datasets indicated incomplete sequencing despite the large sequencing depth. When several donors were compared, the shared fraction of clonotypes was about 5% for naive CD4, about 4% for naive CD8, 2.3% for memory CD4, and under 0.5% for memory CD8. Sampling was restricted to blood, and TCR repertoires in tissue are likely to differ from TCR repertoires in blood. Pairwise subsampling indicated that sequencing depth was expected to affect the degree of clonotype sharing among donors. Clonotypes shared by all four sorted-subset donors showed higher generation probabilities than non-shared clonotypes. Because the study included a small number of donors, the genetic and exposure-history diversity represented was limited.

In the case of this clone: This clone's antigen is unknown. No base-level quality is on record; no much larger clone is a single base apart.

TCR CDR3 regions were amplified from genomic DNA by multiplex PCR using the deep immunoSEQ assay. Genomic DNA extracted from each cell subset was distributed evenly over all wells of several immunoSEQ 96-well plates, and each plate served as one replicate. Each replicate PCR for sorted subsets received around 210 ng genomic DNA, equal to some 32,000 T cell genomes. The purified libraries were quantified using a Qubit 3.0 fluorometer, sized with a Bioanalyzer 2100, and then quantified again using the KAPA Library Quantification kit. Each immunoSEQ 96-well plate was sequenced on its own single-read 150-cycle Illumina NextSeq 550 flow cell. On the authors' methods: Because the immunoSEQ output held only junctional sequences and lacked quality scores, the filtering could not match the filtering applied to full-length reads. Sequences were annotated with PyIR, a Python wrapper for IgBLAST v1.9, using IMGT germline references to assign V/J genes and CDR3. Reads were removed for weak V/J assignments (E-value above 1e-6), missing CDR3, stop codons, out-of-frame junctions, or ambiguous translated residues. V3J clonotypes were defined by identical inferred V gene, J gene, and CDR3 amino acid sequence. The percentage overlap between two repertoires was calculated by dividing the number of shared unique clonotypes by the size of the smaller repertoire. Richness of each repertoire was evaluated using RTK rarefaction, the Chao1 estimator, and Recon v2.1 estimates of unobserved clonotypes. For all TCRbeta clonotypes obtained by the gDNA method from a handful of donors, generation probabilities were computed with OLGA. In TCRdb, the immuneACCESS table is reduced to in-frame sequences with V and J assigned. These tables do not hold every clone; where another copy was compared, an unresolved V gene accounts for under half, and the others remain unexplained. V, J and clone size were drawn from that table, and D and trimming were deduced from the DNA. In all, the sample holds 2 million to 2.5 million clones, and around 93% of those were seen once. The ten largest account for approximately 0.41% of the sample.

Taken from cysteine to phenylalanine, the CDR3 has 12 residues. Only CDR3 DNA is held: 36 bases, read in frame from base 1. The germline V gene yields MDHEN for CDR1 and SYDVKM for CDR2. Trimming at the junction amounts to 3 bases on V and 7 bases on J, and the germline ends lie 9 bases apart. Healthy HIV-negative adults with no recently reported acute infections or vaccinations were included as donors. Every donor was a Caucasian adult residing in Nashville, Tennessee, USA. CD4+ T cells were enriched by magnetic negative selection; naive cells were then positively selected on CD45RA, and the negative fraction formed the memory subset. Blood was obtained by leukapheresis, after which PBMCs were separated by Ficoll-Histopaque density gradient centrifugation and cryopreserved in liquid nitrogen vapor phase. Analytical flow cytometry was used to check the purity and quantity of each magnetically sorted T cell population. From each sorted fraction, genomic DNA was isolated and quantified by UV absorbance on a Nanodrop 2000c.

The sequence links TRBV28 to TRBJ2-5, with no confident D gene call. Source material: naive CD4+ T cells from PBMCs. The label giving this sample's cell subset or site can be read as: CD45RA+ positively selected. This sequence originates from a man younger than 30 in good health. Some clones in this sample may be carry-over from other donors' samples. The CDR3 has the sequence CASSLNPGTQYF. The bases are TGTGCCAGCAGTTTGAACCCCGGGACCCAGTACTTC.